The present TCR beta chain was sequenced within a study of blood T cell repertoires in COVID-19. Looking at the study overall: Acute and convalescent COVID-19 specimens originated in the United States, Italy and Spain.

The germline V gene has CDR1 KGHSH and CDR2 LQKENI. The CDR3 is 15 residues long. V was clipped by 2 bases and J by 8 bases, with 16 bases between them. Produced via immunoSEQ multiplex PCR; TCRdb's table is partial and in-frame only. The data hold around 64,000 clones, with 65% to 90% observed a single time. The TCR originated in a man in his fifties or sixties with active COVID-19. Sequenced material: peripheral blood. V gene TRBV18 combines with J gene TRBJ1-5; D ambiguous. This CDR3 reads CASSPWKTLGEPQHF. CDR3 coding DNA: TGTGCCAGCTCACCATGGAAAACACTCGGGGAGCCCCAGCATTTT.